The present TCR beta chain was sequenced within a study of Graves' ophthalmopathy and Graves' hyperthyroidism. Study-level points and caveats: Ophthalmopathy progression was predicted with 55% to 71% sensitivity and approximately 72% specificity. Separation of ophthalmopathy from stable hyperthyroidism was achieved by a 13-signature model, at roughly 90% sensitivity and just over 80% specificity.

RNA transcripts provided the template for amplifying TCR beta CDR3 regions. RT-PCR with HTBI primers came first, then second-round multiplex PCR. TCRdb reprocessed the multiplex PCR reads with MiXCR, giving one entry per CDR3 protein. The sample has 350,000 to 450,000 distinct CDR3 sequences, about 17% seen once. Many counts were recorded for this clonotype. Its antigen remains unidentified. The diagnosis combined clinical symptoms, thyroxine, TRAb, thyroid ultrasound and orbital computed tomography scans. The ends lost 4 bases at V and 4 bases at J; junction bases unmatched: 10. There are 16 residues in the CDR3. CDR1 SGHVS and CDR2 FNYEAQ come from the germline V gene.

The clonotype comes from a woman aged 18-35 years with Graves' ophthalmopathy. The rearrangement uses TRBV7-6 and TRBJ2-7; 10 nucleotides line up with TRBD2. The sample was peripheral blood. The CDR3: CASSSQAGGRAYEQYF. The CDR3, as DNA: TGTGCCAGCAGCTCCCAAGCGGGAGGGCGCGCATACGAGCAGTACTTC.